A selection of T cell receptor beta chains follows, all from one sample in a study of control samples from healthy donors and cancer patients. Assay: immunoSEQ multiplex PCR; the TCRdb copy retains only in-frame clones and omits some. The sample records about 85,000 clones, about 88% being singletons. Specimen: blood. Source of these receptors: a woman in her fifties or sixties in good health. Each CDR3 is given with its conserved first and last residue. D genes are given only for firm matches. Expanded clones get a size class; other rows say once, few or many, or leave the size out.

>.|TRBJ2-3|.|12|TRBV14
TGTGCCAGCAGCCTGGCTCGGCTTACGCAGTATTTT
CASSLARLTQYF
>once|TRBJ1-5|.|14|TRBV2
TGTGCCAGCACTGCCCTCGGGAGCAATCAGCCCCAGCATTTT
CASTALGSNQPQHF
>.|TRBJ1-1|.|13|TRBV3-1/TRBV3-2
TGTGCCAGCAGCCAAGCGGGGGTGGGAGAGCCTTTCTTT
CASSQAGVGEPFF
>.|TRBJ2-7|TRBD2|15|TRBV7-2
TGTGCCAGCAGCTTATCCTCCTCGGGGGGCTACGAGCAGTACTTC
CASSLSSSGGYEQYF
>few|TRBJ1-2|TRBD1|18|TRBV12-5
TGTGCTAGTGGTTTGGTATTCGAGGACAGGGCTGTGGACTATGGCTACACCTTC
CASGLVFEDRAVDYGYTF
>.|TRBJ2-7|.|15|TRBV5-1
TGCGCCAGCAGCTTGTGGTCGCAGGAGCATTACGAGCAGTACTTC
CASSLWSQEHYEQYF
>.|TRBJ1-5|.|16|TRBV15
TGTGCCACCAGCAGAGATCAGATCGGTGTGGGTCAGCCCCAGCATTTT
CATSRDQIGVGQPQHF
>.|TRBJ2-1|.|13|TRBV11-2
TGTGCCAGCAGCCACCCCTATGCTAATGAGCAGTTCTTC
CASSHPYANEQFF
>.|TRBJ2-3|.|17|TRBV19
TGTGCCAGTAGTCTGCCGGCCGACCCCCGTATCGGGGATACGCAGTATTTT
CASSLPADPRIGDTQYF
>once|TRBJ1-2|TRBD1|14|TRBV4-1
TGCGCCAGCAGCCCGGCCTGGACAGGATCCGGCTACACCTTC
CASSPAWTGSGYTF
>.|TRBJ1-2|.|14|TRBV5-1
TGCGCCAGCAGAGTTGAGCAGGGAAGCTATGGCTACACCTTC
CASRVEQGSYGYTF
>.|TRBJ2-5|TRBD2|15|TRBV11-2
TGTGCCAGCAGCTCCTTAGCGGGCGTGGGCGAGACCCAGTACTTC
CASSSLAGVGETQYF
>.|TRBJ1-2|.|15|TRBV5-1
TGCGCCAGCAGCTCCCAAGGAGGGACTAACTATGGCTACACCTTC
CASSSQGGTNYGYTF
>.|TRBJ2-1|TRBD2|16|TRBV11-3
TGTGCCAGCAGCTTATCAGGGACTAGCGCCAACAATGAGCAGTTCTTC
CASSLSGTSANNEQFF
>.|TRBJ2-1|.|13|TRBV29-1
TGCAGCGTTTACGAGCCAGGATACAATGAGCAGTTCTTC
CSVYEPGYNEQFF
>.|TRBJ2-2|.|13|TRBV5-1
TGCGCCAGCAGATCAGCAGACACCGGGGAGCTGTTTTTT
CASRSADTGELFF
>.|TRBJ2-5|.|15|TRBV5-1
TGCGCCAGCAGCTCAACCGGGGGCCGTGGGGAGACCCAGTACTTC
CASSSTGGRGETQYF
>.|TRBJ2-1|TRBD2|15|TRBV5-1
TGCGCCAGCGGCGTTAGCGGGAGCTCCTACAATGAGCAGTTCTTC
CASGVSGSSYNEQFF
>.|TRBJ2-5|.|13|TRBV18
TGTGCCAGCTCACCTGGTCGACAAGAGACCCAGTACTTC
CASSPGRQETQYF
>.|TRBJ1-1|.|14|TRBV28
TGTGCCAGCAGTTCGGGCCTGGGGTACACTGAAGCTTTCTTT
CASSSGLGYTEAFF
>few|TRBJ2-7|.|13|TRBV7-9
TGTGCCAGCAGCTTAGCGACCATCTACGAGCAGTACTTC
CASSLATIYEQYF
>once|TRBJ1-5|TRBD1|14|TRBV19
TGTGCCAGTCGGACAGGGGCGAGCAATCAGCCCCAGCATTTT
CASRTGASNQPQHF
>.|TRBJ1-1|.|13|TRBV12-3/TRBV12-4
TGTGCCAGCAGGGACCAGGGGTACACCGAAGCTTTCTTT
CASRDQGYTEAFF
>.|TRBJ1-5|TRBD1|15|TRBV19
TGTGCCAGTAGTAGCTTGGGACAGGGGCCTCAGCCCCAGCATTTT
CASSSLGQGPQPQHF
>.|TRBJ2-5|TRBD1|17|TRBV7-9
TGTGCCAGCAGCTTACAGACAGGGGGACTGGGGCAAGAGACCCAGTACTTC
CASSLQTGGLGQETQYF
>.|TRBJ2-1|TRBD1|14|TRBV4-3
TGCGCCAGCACCGGACAGGTCGCCTGGGGAGAGCAGTTCTTC
CASTGQVAWGEQFF
>.|TRBJ1-1|.|13|TRBV12-3/TRBV12-4
TGTGCCAGCAGTCTCACATGGAACACTGAAGCTTTCTTT
CASSLTWNTEAFF
>.|TRBJ1-1|.|13|TRBV6-5
TGTGCCAGCAAATGGCAGCCTAACACTGAAGCTTTCTTT
CASKWQPNTEAFF
>.|TRBJ1-5|TRBD1|20|TRBV4-2
TGTGCCAGCAGCCCCCACCAGGGACAGGGTGGGCAACGGAGCAATCAGCCCCAGCATTTT
CASSPHQGQGGQRSNQPQHF
>.|TRBJ2-3|.|15|TRBV7-2
TGTGCCAGCAGCTTAAAGGTGGGGGGCACAGATACGCAGTATTTT
CASSLKVGGTDTQYF
>.|TRBJ1-1|.|14|TRBV7-2
TGTGCCAGCAGCTTACAGGAGTGGAGGACTGAAGCTTTCTTT
CASSLQEWRTEAFF
>once|TRBJ1-2|.|17|TRBV19
TGTGCCAGTAGTTATCCCCCGAACAGGGCGGGTAACTATGGCTACACCTTC
CASSYPPNRAGNYGYTF
>.|TRBJ1-3|.|16|TRBV6-1
TGTGCCAGCAGTGAATGGGGACGGGGCTCTGGAAACACCATATATTTT
CASSEWGRGSGNTIYF
>.|TRBJ1-1|.|14|TRBV11-2
TGTGCCAGCAGCTTCTCGAGGGGAGGCACTGAAGCTTTCTTT
CASSFSRGGTEAFF
>.|TRBJ1-1|TRBD1|15|TRBV11-3
TGTGCCAGCAGCCCCGCGGGACAGCCGAACACTGAAGCTTTCTTT
CASSPAGQPNTEAFF
>.|TRBJ1-2|.|12|TRBV30
TGTGCCTGGGGGCCGGGACCCTATGGCTACACCTTC
CAWGPGPYGYTF
>.|TRBJ2-2|TRBD2|17|TRBV5-8
TGTGCCAGCAGCTTGGCCCTGGGGACTAGCGGCACCGGGGAGCTGTTTTTT
CASSLALGTSGTGELFF